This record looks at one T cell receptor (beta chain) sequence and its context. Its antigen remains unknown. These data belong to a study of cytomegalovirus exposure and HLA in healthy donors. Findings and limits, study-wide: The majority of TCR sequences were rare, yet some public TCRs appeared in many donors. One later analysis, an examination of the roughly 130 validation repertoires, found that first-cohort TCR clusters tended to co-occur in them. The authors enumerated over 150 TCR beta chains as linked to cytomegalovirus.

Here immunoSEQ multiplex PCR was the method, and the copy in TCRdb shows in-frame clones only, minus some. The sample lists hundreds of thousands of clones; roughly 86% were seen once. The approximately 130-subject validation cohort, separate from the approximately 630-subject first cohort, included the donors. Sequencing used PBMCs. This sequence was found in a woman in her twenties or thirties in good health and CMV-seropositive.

The CDR3 region has the DNA TGTGCCAGCAGGACTAGGGGGAGGGGCACAGATACGCAGTATTTT. Its translation is CASRTRGRGTDTQYF. The chain carries TRBV6-1 and TRBJ2-3; D might be TRBD2 (7 bases). This CDR3 is 15 amino acids long. Germline V gene data show CDR1 as MNHNS and CDR2 as SASEGT. Trimming pared 6 bases from V and 1 base from J, leaving 14 bases between.